This T cell receptor beta chain was recovered during a study of graft-versus-host responses after intestinal transplantation. Whole-study results and caveats: Investigators detected GvH clones in recipient marrow, with some emerging earlier in ileum or blood.

V dropped 4 bases and J dropped 5 bases, with 15 bases sitting between them. The CDR3 extends over 14 amino acids. From germline, CDR1 is SGHDT and CDR2 YYEEEE. Profiling relied on immunoSEQ multiplex PCR, and the TCRdb table lists in-frame clones only, not all of them. The data contain about 12,000 clones, approximately 93% of them singletons. On this clone itself: What it binds is unknown.

The rearrangement uses TRBV5-6 and TRBJ2-5; D may correspond to TRBD1 or TRBD2 (7 bases each). The origin of this receptor is a human patient who received an intestinal transplant, so some T cells may come from the graft donor. Sequences were derived from PBMCs, sampled about 37 months after intestinal transplantation. Written as DNA, the CDR3 is TGTGCCAGCAGCCCGCAGGGGGGGGTGGAGACCCAGTACTTC. It encodes CASSPQGGVETQYF.